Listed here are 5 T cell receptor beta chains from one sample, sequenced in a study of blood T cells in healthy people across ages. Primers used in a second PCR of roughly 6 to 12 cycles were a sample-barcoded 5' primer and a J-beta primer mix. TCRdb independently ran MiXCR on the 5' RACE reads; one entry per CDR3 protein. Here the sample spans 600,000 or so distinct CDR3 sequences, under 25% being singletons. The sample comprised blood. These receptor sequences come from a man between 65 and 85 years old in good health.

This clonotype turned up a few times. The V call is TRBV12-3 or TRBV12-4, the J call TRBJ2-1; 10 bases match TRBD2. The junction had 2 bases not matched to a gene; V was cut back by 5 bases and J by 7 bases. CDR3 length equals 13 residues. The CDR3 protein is CASSSGRVNEQFF. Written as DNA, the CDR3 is TGTGCCAGCAGTAGCGGGAGGGTGAATGAGCAGTTCTTC.

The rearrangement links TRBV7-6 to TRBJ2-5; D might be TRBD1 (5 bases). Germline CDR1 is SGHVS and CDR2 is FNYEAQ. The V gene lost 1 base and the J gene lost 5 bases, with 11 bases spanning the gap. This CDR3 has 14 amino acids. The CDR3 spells CASSLGGYVETQYF. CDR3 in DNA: TGTGCCAGCAGCTTAGGGGGCTATGTCGAGACCCAGTACTTC.

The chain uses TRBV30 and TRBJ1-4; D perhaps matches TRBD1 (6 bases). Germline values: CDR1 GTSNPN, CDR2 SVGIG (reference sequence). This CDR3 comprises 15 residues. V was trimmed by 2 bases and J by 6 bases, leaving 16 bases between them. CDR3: CAWSIPGQGDEKLFF. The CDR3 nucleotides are TGTGCCTGGAGTATCCCGGGACAAGGAGATGAAAAACTGTTTTTT.

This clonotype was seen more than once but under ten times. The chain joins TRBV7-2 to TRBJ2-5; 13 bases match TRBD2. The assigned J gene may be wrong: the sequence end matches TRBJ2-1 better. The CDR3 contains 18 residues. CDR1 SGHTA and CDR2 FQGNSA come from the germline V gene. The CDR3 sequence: CASSLVTTSGRFRYEQFF. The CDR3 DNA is TGTGCCAGCAGCTTAGTTACGACTAGCGGGAGGTTTAGGTATGAGCAGTTCTTC.

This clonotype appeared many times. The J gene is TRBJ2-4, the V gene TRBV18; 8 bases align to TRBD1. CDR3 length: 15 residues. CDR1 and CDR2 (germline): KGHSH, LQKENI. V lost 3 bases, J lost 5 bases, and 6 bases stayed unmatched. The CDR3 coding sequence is TGTGCCAGCTCACCGGGCAGGGGGCTCCAAAACATTCAGTACTTC. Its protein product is CASSPGRGLQNIQYF.